This T cell receptor beta chain is drawn from a study of CXCR3-negative and CXCR3-positive naive CD8 T cells. Study overall: Cumulative TRB read yield was some 150 million, averaging about 1.5 +/- 0.3 million per library.

The CDR3 has 13 amino acids. Per germline, CDR1 PRHDT and CDR2 FYEKMQ (reference sequence). UMI-labeled TRB cDNA libraries were prepared by 5' RACE. No DNA is given; TCRdb re-called the 5' RACE reads and lists each CDR3 protein once. The sample's table shows some 130,000 distinct CDR3 sequences. This chain links TRBV13 with TRBJ2-5. The receptor was derived from a human donor in good health. Some clones in this sample may be carry-over from other donors' samples. The material sequenced was naive CXCR3- CD8+ T cells from blood. Subset meaning: CD45RO-CCR7+CD27+CD95- naive CD8+ T cells lacking CXCR3 (TNR3-). CDR3 amino acids: CASSLGGRETQYF. Supplemented by reference TRBV13 and TRBJ2-5, the full variable domain reads AAGVIQSPRHLIKEKRETATLKCYPIPRHDTVYWYQQGPGQDPQFLISFYEKMQSDKGSIPDRFSAQQFSDYHSELNMSSLELGDSALYFCASSLGGRETQYFGPGTRLLVL.